This TCR beta chain derives from a study of blood T cell repertoires in COVID-19 (dated by TCRdb to between 2020 and 2021). With respect to the entire study: Samples covering the acute and convalescent phases of COVID-19 were provided by collaborators in the United States, Italy and Spain. The material from the prospective study consisted of cDNA or gDNA derived from T cells, B-cell-depleted T cells, or PBMCs. Subjects who had been exposed to COVID-19, were actively infected with it, or had recovered from it provided the deeply sampled blood TCRbeta repertoires that made up the dataset. A freely available public database, intended as a resource for researchers studying the immune response to SARS-CoV-2, is where the repertoires were released. The samples were drawn from the first 160 participants of the ongoing ImmuneRACE study and from under 1,500 subjects provided by 6 global collaborators. The sample metadata nearly always contained a de-identified subject ID, COVID-19 status, age in years and sex. Where HLA class I and class II types were available, the types were taken from metadata supplied by the sample provider, not from assay-based typing. Beyond this particular receptor, the publication reports: How much clinical and demographic metadata was included differed by source and by participant, and the metadata was provided uncurated.

Worth noting for this clone: Its target antigen remains unknown. Per-base quality was not reported, and no clone a single base away is much larger than it.

One collaborating source in Seattle enrolled patients while the patients were actively infected and followed the patients over time throughout the course of disease. The collaborating institutions used their own protocols to collect whole blood in K2EDTA tubes. For TCRbeta analysis, collaborators shipped samples in one of three forms: frozen whole blood, isolated PBMCs, or DNA extracted from either of those sample types. TCRbeta CDR3 regions were amplified from genomic DNA by means of the immunoSEQ Assay, a bias-controlled multiplex PCR. The source study handled its data this way. The number of nucleated cells in each sample was estimated by amplification of reference gene primers within the assay. To quantify the absolute abundance of each unique TCRbeta CDR3 rearrangement, sequence reads were collapsed and filtered. For each sample, productive Simpson clonality was calculated by taking the square root of Simpson's diversity index across productive rearrangements. TCRdb's version of the immuneACCESS table is confined to in-frame rearrangements and falls short of the full clone set. An unresolved V gene accounts for under half of the shortfall where checked; the remainder is of unknown origin. That table gives V, J and clone size, and the DNA gave D and trimming. The sample table holds under 85,000 clones, of which around 86% were seen once. Of the sample, about 17% is held by the ten largest clones.

This sequence originates from a man in his forties with COVID-19, enrolled during active disease. Specimen: peripheral blood.

The CDR3 sequence is CASSVWQEAWDGYTF. The DNA sequence is TGTGCCAGCAGCGTTTGGCAGGAGGCATGGGATGGCTACACCTTC. The chain is assembled from TRBV9 and TRBJ1-2, with no confidently assigned D gene. The germline ends are 17 bases apart after V is trimmed by 2 bases and J by 6 bases. Taken from the germline V gene, the CDR1 and CDR2 loops are SGDLS and YYNGEE. The CDR3 measures 15 amino acids from cysteine to phenylalanine. Solely the CDR3 DNA is kept, with 45 bases framed from the first base.